Below, 17 T cell receptor beta chains from the same sample are listed, as sequenced in a study of PD-L1 blockade in urothelial cancer. The protocol was immunoSEQ multiplex PCR, while the TCRdb copy is restricted to in-frame clones and leaves out a portion. The sample has 75,000 to 95,000 clones, roughly 90% seen once; the top ten hold roughly 10%. Sequences were derived from PBMCs, sampled around atezolizumab (anti-PD-L1) treatment. The receptors here all came from a man aged 60 to 75 with urothelial cancer.

This sequence joins TRBV7-2 and TRBJ2-4; 7 bases align to TRBD2. CDR1 and CDR2 from the germline V gene are SGHTA and FQGNSA. CDR3 length equals 15 residues. Trimming at V came to 5 bases and at J to 8 bases, leaving 12 bases not matched to a gene. The chain's CDR3 is CASSRHGNREDIQYF. The CDR3 DNA reads TGTGCCAGCAGCCGCCACGGAAATCGGGAGGACATTCAGTACTTC.

The chain is built from TRBV13 and TRBJ1-1; D might be TRBD1 (6 bases). Trimming removed 7 bases from V and 3 bases from J, with 18 bases in between. Germline CDR1 and CDR2: PRHDT and FYEKMQ (reference sequence). The length of the CDR3 is 15 residues. The CDR3 here is CASTEKGGRDTEAFF. In nucleotides, the CDR3 is TGTGCCAGCACCGAAAAGGGGGGGAGGGACACTGAAGCTTTCTTT. The complete variable domain, with remaining parts taken from reference TRBV13 and TRBJ1-1, reads AAGVIQSPRHLIKEKRETATLKCYPIPRHDTVYWYQQGPGQDPQFLISFYEKMQSDKGSIPDRFSAQQFSDYHSELNMSSLELGDSALYFCASTEKGGRDTEAFFGQGTRLTVV.

The genes are TRBV18 and TRBJ1-5, with TRBD1 matching 9 bases. Germline CDR1 is KGHSH and CDR2 is LQKENI. The CDR3 consists of 16 residues. The V segment lost 2 bases and the J segment 1 base; nucleotides outside the gene matches: 3. CDR3: CASSPADRGSNQPQHF. Written as DNA, the CDR3 is TGTGCCAGCTCACCAGCGGACAGGGGAAGCAATCAGCCCCAGCATTTT.

This chain joins TRBV6-5 and TRBJ1-2; TRBD1 might be the D (5 bases). The CDR3 consists of 16 residues. Germline CDR1 reads MNHEY; CDR2 reads SVGAGI. Trimming took off 2 bases at V and 8 bases at J, with 21 bases between the two ends. The CDR3 is CASSYVGGDPPGGYTF. DNA of the CDR3: TGTGCCAGCAGTTACGTCGGGGGGGATCCGCCCGGGGGCTACACCTTC.

This chain joins TRBV19 and TRBJ1-1; 9 bases align to TRBD1. Germline trimming cut 7 bases from V and 4 bases from J; bases unmatched to any gene: 7. The germline CDR1 and CDR2 sequences are LNHDA and SQIVND (reference sequence). This CDR3 has 14 residues. The CDR3 nucleotides read TGTGCCAGTACCGGGACAGGGTATGGCACTGAAGCTTTCTTT. It translates to CASTGTGYGTEAFF.

A remark on this clone: The same CDR3 can be traced to other DNA sequences in this sample. The genes are TRBV28 and TRBJ2-7; D might be TRBD1 (7 bases). This CDR3 is 14 amino acids long. The V gene lost 5 bases and the J gene lost 4 bases, with 15 bases spanning the gap. The germline V gene has CDR1 MDHEN and CDR2 SYDVKM. DNA for the CDR3: TGTGCCAGCAGTCTTCAGGGGGGCTCGTACGAGCAGTACTTC. It yields the protein CASSLQGGSYEQYF.

This clone showed up just once. The chain combines TRBV9 with TRBJ2-1; 9 nucleotides match TRBD2. The trim removed 0 bases at V and 7 bases at J, leaving 5 bases unmatched. Germline loops: CDR1 SGDLS, CDR2 YYNGEE. The CDR3 sequence is 15 residues long. CDR3 loop: CASSVGPSGDNEQFF. The CDR3 nucleotides are TGTGCCAGCAGCGTAGGCCCTAGCGGGGATAATGAGCAGTTCTTC.

CDR3 in amino acids: CASRLRFDYGSGTDTQYF. The CDR3 DNA sequence: TGTGCCAGCAGGCTTAGGTTCGACTACGGGAGTGGCACAGATACGCAGTATTTT. The chain has TRBV27 and TRBJ2-3, with D maybe TRBD2 (6 bases). Germline CDR1 is MNHEY and CDR2 is SMNVEV (reference sequence). CDR3 length: 18 residues. V was cut by 6 bases and J by 1 base, with 23 bases left in between.

The V and J genes are TRBV4-3 and TRBJ2-1, with 15 bases lining up with TRBD2. This CDR3 region has 16 residues. Germline V gene data show CDR1 as LGHNA and CDR2 as YSLEER. Losses at the gene ends were 4 bases for V and 5 bases for J; bases not matched to a gene: 3. The CDR3 DNA sequence: TGCGCCAGCAGCCTGGGACTAGCGGGGGGAGACAATGAGCAGTTCTTC. Its protein product is CASSLGLAGGDNEQFF.

The V gene is TRBV30, the J gene TRBJ2-7, with unresolved D. V gave up 5 bases and J gave up 1 base, with 9 bases separating them. The CDR3 runs 12 residues. Germline V gene sequence: CDR1 GTSNPN, CDR2 SVGIG (reference sequence). The CDR3 loop reads CAWAMLSYEQYF. Written as DNA, the CDR3 is TGTGCCTGGGCGATGTTGTCCTACGAGCAGTACTTC.

The J gene is TRBJ2-1, the V gene TRBV20-1; D not resolved. The V end lost 3 bases, the J end lost 10 bases, and 10 bases lay between the germline ends. Germline lookup yields CDR1 DFQATT and CDR2 SNEGSKA (reference sequence). This CDR3 region has 11 residues. The CDR3 DNA reads as TGCAGTGCTAGTGGTGCGCGGGAGCAGTTCTTC. The encoded protein is CSASGAREQFF.

The chain recombines TRBV30 with TRBJ1-2; D remains unclear. CDR1 GTSNPN and CDR2 SVGIG come from the germline V gene (reference sequence). Trimming removed 4 bases from V and 5 bases from J, with 20 bases in between. The CDR3 length is 15 residues. CDR3 sequence reads: CAWNHLSRGEYGYTF. The CDR3 DNA reads TGTGCCTGGAACCATCTATCACGGGGAGAGTATGGCTACACCTTC.

V gene TRBV27 combines with J gene TRBJ2-2; TRBD2 matches at 11 bases. The CDR3 has 19 amino acids. The trim removed 2 bases at V and 5 bases at J, leaving 13 bases unmatched. The germline CDR1 and CDR2 sequences are MNHEY and SMNVEV (reference sequence). For the CDR3, the DNA is TGTGCCAGCAGTTTAAGTAGCGGGAGGGTCCCGGGGAGGACCGGGGAGCTGTTTTTT. Protein sequence: CASSLSSGRVPGRTGELFF.

This rearrangement joins TRBV28 to TRBJ1-2; 9 bases align to TRBD1. The CDR3 covers 15 residues. V lost 8 bases and J lost 1; bases outside the gene matches: 8. Germline loops: CDR1 MDHEN, CDR2 SYDVKM. CDR3 in DNA: TGTGCCAGCCACGGACAGGGGACCGGTAACTATGGCTACACCTTC. This sequence encodes CASHGQGTGNYGYTF.

The V and J genes are TRBV10-3 and TRBJ2-1; 14 bases are a match to TRBD2. Trimming at V came to 9 bases and at J to 6 bases, leaving 1 base not matched to a gene. Germline assignment: CDR1 ENHRY and CDR2 SYGVKD. The CDR3 is 13 residues long. The CDR3 DNA follows: TGTGCCATTGGACTAGCGGGAGGCAATGAGCAGTTCTTC. Residues: CAIGLAGGNEQFF.

The rearrangement uses TRBV6-5 and TRBJ1-4; the D is unclear. This CDR3 spans 15 amino acids. The V gene lost 0 bases and the J gene lost 0 bases, with 5 bases spanning the gap. Germline values: CDR1 MNHEY, CDR2 SVGAGI. Here the CDR3 DNA reads TGTGCCAGCAGTTACTCCGGGGCAACTAATGAAAAACTGTTTTTT. This gives the protein CASSYSGATNEKLFF.

The chain couples TRBV2 to TRBJ2-2; D possibly corresponds to TRBD2 (5 bases). Trimming took 3 bases from V and 6 from J, leaving 11 bases between them. Germline V gene lookup returns CDR1 SNHLY and CDR2 FYNNEI. The CDR3 is 14 amino acids. The CDR3 protein is CASSDRRSSGELFF. DNA of the CDR3: TGTGCCAGCAGTGATAGGAGGTCCTCCGGGGAGCTGTTTTTT. Variable domain in full (rest from reference TRBV2 and TRBJ2-2): EPEVTQTPSHQVTQMGQEVILRCVPISNHLYFYWYRQILGQKVEFLVSFYNNEISEKSEIFDDQFSVERPDGSNFTLKIRSTKLEDSAMYFCASSDRRSSGELFFGEGSRLTVL.